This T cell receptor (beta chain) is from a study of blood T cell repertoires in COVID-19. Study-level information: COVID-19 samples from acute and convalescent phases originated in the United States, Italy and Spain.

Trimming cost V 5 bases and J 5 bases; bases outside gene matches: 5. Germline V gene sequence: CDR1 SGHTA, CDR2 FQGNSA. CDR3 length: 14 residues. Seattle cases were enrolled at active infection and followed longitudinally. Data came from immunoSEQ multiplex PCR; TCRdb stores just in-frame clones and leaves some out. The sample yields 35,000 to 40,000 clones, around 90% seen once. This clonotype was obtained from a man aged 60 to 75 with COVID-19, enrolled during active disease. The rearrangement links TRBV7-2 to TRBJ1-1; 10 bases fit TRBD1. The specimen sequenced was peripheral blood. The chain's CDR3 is CASSPGTGVTEAFF. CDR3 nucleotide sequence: TGTGCCAGCAGCCCCGGGACAGGGGTAACTGAAGCTTTCTTT.